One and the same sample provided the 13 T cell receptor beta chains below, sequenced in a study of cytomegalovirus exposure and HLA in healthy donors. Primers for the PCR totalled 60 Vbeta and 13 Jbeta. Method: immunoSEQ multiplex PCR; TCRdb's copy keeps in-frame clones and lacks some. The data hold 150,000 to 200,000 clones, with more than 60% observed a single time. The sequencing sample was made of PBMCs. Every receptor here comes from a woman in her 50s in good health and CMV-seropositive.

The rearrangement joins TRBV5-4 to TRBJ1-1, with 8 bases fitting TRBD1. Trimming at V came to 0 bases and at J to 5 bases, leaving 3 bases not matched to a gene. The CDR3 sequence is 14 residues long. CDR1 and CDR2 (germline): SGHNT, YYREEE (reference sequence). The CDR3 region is CASSLGQGRTEAFF. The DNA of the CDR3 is TGTGCCAGCAGCTTGGGACAGGGGAGGACTGAAGCTTTCTTT.

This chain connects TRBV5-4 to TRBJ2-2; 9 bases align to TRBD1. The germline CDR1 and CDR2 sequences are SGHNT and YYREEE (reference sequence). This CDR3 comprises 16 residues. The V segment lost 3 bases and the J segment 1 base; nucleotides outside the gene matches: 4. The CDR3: CASSSGQGRNTGELFF. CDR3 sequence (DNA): TGTGCCAGCAGCTCGGGACAGGGTCGGAACACCGGGGAGCTGTTTTTT.

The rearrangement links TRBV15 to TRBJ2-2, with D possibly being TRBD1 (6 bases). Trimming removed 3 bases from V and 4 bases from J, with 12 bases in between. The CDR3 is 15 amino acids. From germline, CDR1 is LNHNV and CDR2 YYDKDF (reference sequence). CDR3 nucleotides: TGTGCCACCAGCAGTTCTTACAGGGCCACCGGGGAGCTGTTTTTT. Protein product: CATSSSYRATGELFF.

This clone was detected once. The CDR3 reads CASSSRGETNEKLFF. CDR3 sequence (DNA): TGTGCCAGCAGTTCCCGCGGTGAAACTAATGAAAAACTGTTTTTT. The V call is TRBV28, the J call TRBJ1-4; D not resolved. Germline assignment: CDR1 MDHEN and CDR2 SYDVKM. V lost 4 bases, J lost 1 base, and 10 bases lay in between. There are 15 residues in the CDR3.

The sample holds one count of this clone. This CDR3 is CASSPSRDRGFEQYF. CDR3 bases: TGTGCCAGCTCACCATCCCGGGACAGGGGATTCGAGCAGTACTTC. V is TRBV18 and J is TRBJ2-7, with TRBD1 matching 10 bases. In germline, CDR1 is KGHSH, CDR2 LQKENI. With V trimmed by 2 bases and J by 6 bases, 7 bases remained unmatched. This CDR3 region has 15 residues.

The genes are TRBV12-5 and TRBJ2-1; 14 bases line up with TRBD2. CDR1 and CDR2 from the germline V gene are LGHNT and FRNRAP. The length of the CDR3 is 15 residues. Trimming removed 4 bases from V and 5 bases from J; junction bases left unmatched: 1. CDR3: CASGSGLAGDNEQFF. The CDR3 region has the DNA TGTGCTAGTGGTTCGGGACTAGCGGGAGACAATGAGCAGTTCTTC. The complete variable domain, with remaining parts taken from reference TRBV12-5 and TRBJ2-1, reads DARVTQTPRHKVTEMGQEVTMRCQPILGHNTVFWYRQTMMQGLELLAYFRNRAPLDDSGMPKDRFSAEMPDATLATLKIQPSEPRDSAVYFCASGSGLAGDNEQFFGPGTRLTVL.

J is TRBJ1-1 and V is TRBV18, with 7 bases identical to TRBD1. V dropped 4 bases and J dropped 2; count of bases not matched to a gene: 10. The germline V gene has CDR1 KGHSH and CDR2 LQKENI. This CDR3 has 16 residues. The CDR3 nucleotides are TGTGCCAGCTCACTGGGACAGTCGGGGGCAAACACTGAAGCTTTCTTT. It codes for CASSLGQSGANTEAFF.

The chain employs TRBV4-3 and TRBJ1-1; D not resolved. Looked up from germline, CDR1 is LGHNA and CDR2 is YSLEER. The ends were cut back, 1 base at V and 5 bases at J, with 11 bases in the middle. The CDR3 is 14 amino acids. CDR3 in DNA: TGCGCCAGCAGCCAAGTTATCGGGAGTACTGAAGCTTTCTTT. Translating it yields CASSQVIGSTEAFF.

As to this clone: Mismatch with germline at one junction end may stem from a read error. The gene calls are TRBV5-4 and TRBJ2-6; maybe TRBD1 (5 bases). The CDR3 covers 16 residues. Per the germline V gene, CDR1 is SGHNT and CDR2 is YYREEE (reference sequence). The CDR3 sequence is CASSLAPGSGANGLTF. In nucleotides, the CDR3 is TGTGCCAGCAGCTTGGCCCCGGGCTCTGGGGCCAACGGCCTGACTTTC. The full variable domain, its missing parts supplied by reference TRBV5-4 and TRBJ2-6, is ETGVTQSPTHLIKTRGQQVTLRCSSQSGHNTVSWYQQALGQGPQFIFQYYREEENGRGNFPPRFSGLQFPNYSSELNVNALELDDSALYLCASSLAPGSGANGLTFGAGSRLTVL.

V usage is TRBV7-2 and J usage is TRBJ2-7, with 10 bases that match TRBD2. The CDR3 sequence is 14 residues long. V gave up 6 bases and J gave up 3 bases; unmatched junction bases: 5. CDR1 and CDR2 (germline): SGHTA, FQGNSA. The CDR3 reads CASSNSGGFYEQYF. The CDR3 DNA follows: TGTGCCAGCAGTAATAGCGGGGGGTTCTACGAGCAGTACTTC.

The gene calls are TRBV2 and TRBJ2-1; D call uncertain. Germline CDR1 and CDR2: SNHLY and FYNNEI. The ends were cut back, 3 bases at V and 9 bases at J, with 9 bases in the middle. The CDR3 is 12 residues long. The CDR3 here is CASSESLAEQFF. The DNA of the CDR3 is TGTGCCAGCAGTGAGTCCTTAGCTGAGCAGTTCTTC.

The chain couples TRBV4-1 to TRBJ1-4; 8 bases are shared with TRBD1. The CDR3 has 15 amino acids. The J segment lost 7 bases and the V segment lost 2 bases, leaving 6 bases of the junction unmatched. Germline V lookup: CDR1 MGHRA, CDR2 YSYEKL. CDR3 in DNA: TGCGCCAGCAGCCAAAACGGACAGGGTGGTGAAAAACTGTTTTTT. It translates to CASSQNGQGGEKLFF.

This CDR3 reads CASSATGVYTEAFF. CDR3 nucleotide sequence: TGTGCCAGCAGTGCTACAGGGGTGTACACTGAAGCTTTCTTT. The chain recombines TRBV25-1 with TRBJ1-1; 7 nucleotides match TRBD1. The CDR3 contains 14 residues. V was clipped by 4 bases and J by 3 bases; unmatched bases: 5. Per the germline V gene, CDR1 is MGHDK and CDR2 is SYGVNS.